Listed here are 22 T cell receptor beta chains from one sample, sequenced in a study of blood T cell repertoires in COVID-19. Using immunoSEQ multiplex PCR, the repertoire was profiled, and TCRdb retains in-frame clones only, with some absent. The sample carries hundreds of thousands of clones, about nine tenths recorded once. The sequenced material came from PBMCs or T cells enriched from blood (not recorded which). The source is a man aged 18 to 30 who had recovered from COVID-19.

The count of this clone is one. The rearrangement links TRBV11-3 to TRBJ2-5, with 10 bases lining up with TRBD2. J lost 2 bases, V lost 5 bases, and 8 bases had no gene match. Germline CDR1 reads SGHNT; CDR2 reads YENEEA. The CDR3 has 16 residues. This CDR3 reads CASSPGGLAVQETQYF. DNA for the CDR3: TGTGCCAGCAGCCCAGGCGGACTAGCGGTACAAGAGACCCAGTACTTC.

CDR3 region: CASSVYGQETQYF. The CDR3 DNA sequence: TGTGCCAGCAGCGTGTACGGCCAAGAGACCCAGTACTTC. The V and J genes are TRBV9 and TRBJ2-5; no clear D. CDR1 is SGDLS and CDR2 is YYNGEE in the germline V gene. Trimming shortened V by 2 bases and J by 1 base, and 6 bases separated the two germline ends. The CDR3 contains 13 residues.

The rearrangement joins TRBV12-3 or TRBV12-4 to TRBJ1-1; D may be TRBD1 (5 bases). This CDR3 is built from 13 residues. V lost 5 bases, J lost 4 bases, and 11 bases lay in between. The CDR3 region is CASSRQRPTEAFF. DNA for the CDR3: TGTGCCAGCAGTCGACAGAGACCCACTGAAGCTTTCTTT.

The chain has TRBV6-5 and TRBJ2-7, with a possible D match to TRBD1 (6 bases). CDR1 is MNHEY, CDR2 SVGAGI, per germline. Trimming stripped 10 bases from V and 3 bases from J, with 13 bases between. The CDR3 runs 12 residues. The CDR3 DNA reads TGTGCCAAATACCGGGACAACTACGAGCAGTACTTC. Translated, it gives CAKYRDNYEQYF.

The rearrangement joins TRBV7-8 to TRBJ1-3, with no clear D. Trimming took off 5 bases at V and 0 bases at J, with 5 bases between the two ends. The CDR3 sequence is 13 residues long. Germline lookup yields CDR1 SGHVS and CDR2 FQNEAQ. The CDR3 DNA reads TGTGCCAGCAGCCCTTTCTCTGGAAACACCATATATTTT. Amino acids: CASSPFSGNTIYF.

The chain has TRBV12-5 and TRBJ2-2; 9 bases map to TRBD2. The CDR3 has 20 residues. V shed 1 base, J shed 3 bases, and the junction held 15 bases outside the gene matches. Looked up from germline, CDR1 is LGHNT and CDR2 is FRNRAP. CDR3 DNA sequence: TGTGCTAGTGGTTTGGCTAGAGTGGGGCTAGCGGGACCCTACACCGGGGAGCTGTTTTTT. It specifies CASGLARVGLAGPYTGELFF.

This sequence joins TRBV5-4 and TRBJ2-2; 8 bases map to TRBD2. The CDR3 contains 16 residues. Germline trimming cut 0 bases from V and 3 bases from J; bases unmatched to any gene: 4. Germline CDR1 and CDR2: SGHNT and YYREEE (reference sequence). The DNA of the CDR3 is TGTGCCAGCAGCTTGGCCTTGACTAGCGACACCGGGGAGCTGTTTTTT. Protein: CASSLALTSDTGELFF.

This clone has only one observation. The rearrangement uses TRBV29-1 and TRBJ1-1; D perhaps matches TRBD1 (5 bases). The CDR3 runs to 16 residues. Germline CDR1 SQVTM, CDR2 ANQGSEA. Trimming pared 0 bases from V and 3 bases from J, leaving 17 bases between. Here the CDR3 reads CSVEEGEGAGYTEAFF. The CDR3 region has the DNA TGCAGCGTTGAAGAAGGGGAAGGGGCAGGGTACACTGAAGCTTTCTTT.

This sequence joins TRBV3-1 (or the pseudogene TRBV3-2) and TRBJ2-1, with 9 nucleotides matching TRBD2. V shed 1 base, J shed 3 bases, and the junction held 4 bases outside the gene matches. CDR3 length equals 16 residues. In germline, CDR1 is LGHDT, CDR2 YNNKEL (reference sequence). The CDR3 DNA sequence: TGTGCCAGCAGCCAAGCCCGACTAGCGGACTACAATGAGCAGTTCTTC. It yields the protein CASSQARLADYNEQFF.

The chain carries TRBV7-9 and TRBJ1-3, with a possible D match to TRBD1 (6 bases). The V gene lost 5 bases and the J gene lost 0 bases, with 14 bases spanning the gap. Germline V lookup: CDR1 SEHNR, CDR2 FQNEAQ (reference sequence). This CDR3 is 16 amino acids long. The CDR3 reads CASSPRQASSGNTIYF. The CDR3 region has the DNA TGTGCCAGCAGCCCCAGACAGGCCTCCTCTGGAAACACCATATATTTT.

This chain uses TRBV6-5 with TRBJ2-1; 8 nucleotides align to TRBD1. Losses at the gene ends were 6 bases for V and 4 bases for J; bases not matched to a gene: 5. The germline V gene has CDR1 MNHEY and CDR2 SVGAGI. The CDR3 contains 14 residues. This chain's CDR3 is CASRRDRLYNEQFF. The CDR3 DNA follows: TGTGCCAGCAGACGGGACAGGCTATACAATGAGCAGTTCTTC.

The J gene is TRBJ2-7, the V gene TRBV11-2; a weak D match, TRBD2 (6 bases). CDR1 is SGHAT and CDR2 is FQNNGV in the germline V gene. V was trimmed by 1 base and J by 9 bases, leaving 19 bases between them. The CDR3 spans 15 residues. This chain's CDR3 is CASSLVGGVVRGQYF. DNA of the CDR3: TGTGCCAGCAGCTTAGTGGGGGGAGTTGTACGAGGGCAGTACTTC.

V and J are TRBV4-1 and TRBJ2-5, with TRBD1 identical over 8 bases. V trimming: 4 bases; J trimming: 2 bases; junction bases outside the gene matches: 9. Germline V gives CDR1 MGHRA, CDR2 YSYEKL. The CDR3 runs to 16 residues. DNA of the CDR3: TGCGCCAGCAGCCGGGGGGACAGGCAATGGCAAGAGACCCAGTACTTC. Protein: CASSRGDRQWQETQYF.

The V call is TRBV7-9, the J call TRBJ1-1; D gene ambiguous. The CDR3 consists of 14 residues. Trimming left V 11 bases short and J 3 bases short, with 19 bases between. The germline V gene has CDR1 SEHNR and CDR2 FQNEAQ (reference sequence). The CDR3 sequence is CAYQRAPEDTEAFF. The CDR3 DNA reads TGTGCCTACCAGCGGGCCCCGGAAGACACTGAAGCTTTCTTT. The full variable domain, its missing parts supplied by reference TRBV7-9 and TRBJ1-1, is DTGVSQNPRHKITKRGQNVTFRCDPISEHNRLYWYRQTLGQGPEFLTYFQNEAQLEKSRLLSDRFSAERPKGSFSTLEIQRTEQGDSAMYLCAYQRAPEDTEAFFGQGTRLTVV.

The chain combines TRBV6-1 with TRBJ1-2; D unclear. The ends were cut back, 3 bases at V and 0 bases at J, with 14 bases in the middle. In germline, CDR1 is MNHNS, CDR2 SASEGT. This CDR3 is 16 amino acids long. The CDR3 DNA reads as TGTGCCAGCAGTGATATAATGGGAGCCACTAACTATGGCTACACCTTC. It codes for CASSDIMGATNYGYTF.

The V call is TRBV7-2, the J call TRBJ1-4, with 8 bases lining up with TRBD1. Germline CDR1 reads SGHTA; CDR2 reads FQGNSA. The CDR3 consists of 15 residues. The V and J ends lost 4 bases and 5 bases, in that order; junction bases with no gene match: 6. The DNA of the CDR3 is TGTGCCAGCAGCTCCGACAGGGGCTGGAATGAAAAACTGTTTTTT. Its translation: CASSSDRGWNEKLFF.

The chain is built from TRBV5-5 and TRBJ2-3, with 8 bases fitting TRBD1. J lost 4 bases, V lost 0 bases, and 4 bases had no gene match. CDR3 size: 15 residues. CDR1 is SGHKS, CDR2 YYEKEE, per germline (reference sequence). The CDR3 DNA reads as TGTGCCAGCAGCTTGGGACAGGGGTGGGCAGATACGCAGTATTTT. Its translation is CASSLGQGWADTQYF.

The gene calls are TRBV3-1 (or the pseudogene TRBV3-2) and TRBJ1-5; D not resolved. CDR1 is LGHDT, CDR2 YNNKEL, per germline (reference sequence). The CDR3 has 14 residues. Deletions cut 4 bases from V and 6 bases from J, with 13 bases between. CDR3 nucleotides: TGTGCCAGCAGCCCCGACACCTCCTCTCAGCCCCAGCATTTT. It codes for CASSPDTSSQPQHF.

The rearrangement joins TRBV19 to TRBJ1-5; 7 bases map to TRBD1. Unmatched junction bases numbered 1, after V lost 5 bases and J lost 3 bases. CDR1 and CDR2 (germline): LNHDA, SQIVND (reference sequence). The CDR3 loop spans 13 amino acids. As DNA, the CDR3 is TGTGCCAGTAGTGGGACAGACAATCAGCCCCAGCATTTT. Translating gives CASSGTDNQPQHF.

The chain carries TRBV30 and TRBJ2-1, with 12 bases lining up with TRBD1. V dropped 1 base and J dropped 8; count of bases not matched to a gene: 6. Germline V gene lookup returns CDR1 GTSNPN and CDR2 SVGIG (reference sequence). The CDR3 contains 15 residues. Here the CDR3 DNA reads TGTGCCTGGAGTGGTTTGGGACAGGGGGCCGATGAGCAGTTCTTC. This sequence encodes CAWSGLGQGADEQFF.

This rearrangement joins TRBV4-2 to TRBJ2-2, with TRBD2 identical over 10 bases. Germline loops: CDR1 LGHNA, CDR2 YNFKEQ. V shed 1 base and J 4 bases; nucleotides not matched to a gene: 9. The CDR3 totals 18 residues. CDR3 bases: TGTGCCAGCAGCCAAGTAATGAGGCTAGCGGGAGTCACCGGGGAGCTGTTTTTT. Its protein product is CASSQVMRLAGVTGELFF.

The V gene is TRBV27, the J gene TRBJ2-1; TRBD2 matches at 11 bases. Per the germline V gene, CDR1 is MNHEY and CDR2 is SMNVEV (reference sequence). The CDR3 is 15 amino acids. Germline trimming cut 6 bases from V and 1 base from J; bases unmatched to any gene: 2. The CDR3 region has the DNA TGTGCCAGCAGCCCTAGCGGGGGGTCCTACAATGAGCAGTTCTTC. The encoded protein is CASSPSGGSYNEQFF.